This T cell receptor (beta chain) originates from a study of CD8+CD57+ T cells in acquired aplastic anemia. A word on this clonotype: What it recognizes is unknown.

Genomic DNA served as template for TCR beta VDJ and CDR3 profiling. TCRdb reprocessed the reads via MiXCR and lists one record per CDR3 protein. The sample yields under 350,000 distinct CDR3 sequences, roughly 61% seen once. Study results and caveats: There were approximately 27 CD8+ CDR3 sequences that occurred in both patients and controls.

Germline V lookup: CDR1 LNHNV, CDR2 YYDKDF (reference sequence). There are 15 residues in the CDR3. J was trimmed by 6 bases and V by 3 bases; bases with no gene match: 9. CD8+CD57+ cell expansion, shown by flow cytometry, had occurred in the patients selected for sequencing. Prior therapy had not been administered to any patient at the time of blood sampling. The rearrangement uses TRBV15 and TRBJ2-7, with 9 nucleotides matching TRBD2. The clonotype originates from a human donor with aplastic anemia. The sequenced sample was sorted CD4+, CD8+, or CD8+CD57+ T cells (not recorded which) from PBMCs. The CDR3 DNA reads as TGTGCCACCAGCAGCGATCCGGGACTAGCCTCCGAGCAGTACTTC. Encoded protein: CATSSDPGLASEQYF.